This TCR beta chain was observed in a study of cytomegalovirus exposure and HLA in healthy donors. The germline CDR1 and CDR2 sequences are SGHTA and FQGNSA. This CDR3 has 12 amino acids. Trimming stripped 4 bases from V and 6 bases from J, with 8 bases between. Study-wide findings and caveats: Solely CMV serostatus was available to characterize immune exposure. A later analysis associated 16,951 TCR beta sequences with HLA alleles at a 0.05 false discovery rate. In vitro checks showed that a few CMV-associated chains really do target CMV antigens.

The PCR had 60 Vbeta and 13 Jbeta primers. Authors' data handling: Later analysis identified roughly 82 million unique TCR beta chains, approximately 11 million shared. The protocol was immunoSEQ multiplex PCR, while the TCRdb copy is restricted to in-frame clones and leaves out a portion. The V and J calls and clone size are taken from that table; D and trimming were inferred from the DNA. The top ten clones hold around 0.27% of a sample with 150,000 to 200,000 clones, approximately 84% of them seen once. As for this clone: Its antigen is currently unknown.

V usage is TRBV7-2 and J usage is TRBJ2-3, with no clear D. The clonotype was recovered from a boy aged 10-17 years in good health and CMV-seronegative. The material sequenced was PBMCs. For the CDR3, the DNA is TGTGCCAGCAGCTCGAGCGTGGATACGCAGTATTTT. Translating gives CASSSSVDTQYF.